Presented here are 20 T cell receptor beta chains from one specimen sequenced in a study of blood T cell repertoires in COVID-19. Sequencing used immunoSEQ multiplex PCR; TCRdb keeps in-frame clones, though not all of them. Here the sample spans a few hundred thousand clones, around 90% being singletons. The sequenced sample was peripheral blood. Every receptor here comes from a man between 65 and 85 years old with acute or convalescent COVID-19.

As for this clone: Other DNA sequences in the same sample also yield this CDR3. The chain recombines TRBV6-5 with TRBJ2-2, with 7 bases aligning to TRBD1. V lost 6 bases to trimming and J lost 2 bases; unmatched junction nucleotides: 6. Per germline, CDR1 MNHEY and CDR2 SVGAGI. The CDR3 is made up of 15 amino acids. The CDR3 protein is CASSPGQLNTGELFF. The CDR3 nucleotides read TGTGCCAGCAGCCCGGGACAGCTTAACACCGGGGAGCTGTTTTTT.

V and J are TRBV5-1 and TRBJ2-1; 10 bases line up with TRBD2. Germline CDR1 SGHRS, CDR2 YFSETQ. CDR3 length equals 17 residues. J was trimmed by 7 bases and V by 3 bases; bases with no gene match: 13. CDR3 in amino acids: CASSSRLSGRVGNEQFF. CDR3 in DNA: TGCGCCAGCAGCTCCCGACTGAGCGGGAGGGTTGGGAATGAGCAGTTCTTC.

The chain carries TRBV18 and TRBJ1-3; the D gene is possibly TRBD1 (5 bases). V lost 3 bases to trimming and J lost 5 bases, with 17 bases between them. CDR1 is KGHSH, CDR2 LQKENI, per germline. CDR3 length equals 16 residues. CDR3 nucleotide sequence: TGTGCCAGCTCACCCCAGCCCACAGGTGGGCGAAACACCATATATTTT. Protein sequence: CASSPQPTGGRNTIYF.

The chain recombines TRBV5-6 with TRBJ2-3; D possibly corresponds to TRBD1 (6 bases). From germline, CDR1 is SGHDT and CDR2 YYEEEE. V dropped 2 bases and J dropped 4 bases, with 11 bases sitting between them. The CDR3 totals 14 residues. The CDR3 sequence: CASSFGGTSDTQYF. Here the CDR3 DNA reads TGTGCCAGCAGCTTCGGTGGGACATCAGATACGCAGTATTTT.

The J gene is TRBJ2-7, the V gene TRBV6-2 or TRBV6-3; D call uncertain. The V end was cut by 5 bases, the J end by 2 bases, with 13 bases between. Looked up from germline, CDR1 is MNHEY and CDR2 is SVGEGT. The CDR3 is 14 residues long. CDR3 DNA: TGTGCCAGCAGTCCGCCGTCGCTACCCTACGAGCAGTACTTC. Translating gives CASSPPSLPYEQYF.

This clone was counted once. The chain is built from TRBV7-2 and TRBJ1-2, with 7 bases that match TRBD1. The length of the CDR3 is 16 residues. After removal of 1 base from V and 8 bases from J, the junction contained 13 bases not matched to a gene. Germline CDR1 SGHTA, CDR2 FQGNSA. In nucleotides, the CDR3 is TGTGCCAGCAGCTTAGGAGGCACAGGGGCGGTGAGGGGCTACACCTTC. Translation: CASSLGGTGAVRGYTF.

V usage is TRBV1 and J usage is TRBJ2-7; the D call TRBD2 from the table was never checked on the DNA. TRBV1 is a documented pseudogene. This CDR3 region has 17 residues. This chain's CDR3 is CTSSQGGLAGEPYEQYF. The CDR3, as DNA: TGCACCAGCAGCCAAGGGGGACTAGCGGGAGAACCTTACGAGCAGTACTTC.

This clone showed up just once. At the DNA level, this CDR3 is encoded by other sequences in the same sample as well. J is TRBJ2-2 and V is TRBV7-9; 9 nucleotides align to TRBD1. Germline V CDR1 and CDR2: SEHNR, FQNEAQ (reference sequence). CDR3 length equals 15 residues. The V segment lost 5 bases and the J segment 5 bases; nucleotides outside the gene matches: 6. The CDR3 reads CASSRTGVDTGELFF. Written as DNA, the CDR3 is TGTGCCAGCAGCAGGACAGGGGTGGATACCGGGGAGCTGTTTTTT. Full variable domain (remainder filled in from reference TRBV7-9 and TRBJ2-2): DTGVSQNPRHKITKRGQNVTFRCDPISEHNRLYWYRQTLGQGPEFLTYFQNEAQLEKSRLLSDRFSAERPKGSFSTLEIQRTEQGDSAMYLCASSRTGVDTGELFFGEGSRLTVL.

This clone has just a few counts. This chain joins TRBV6-1 and TRBJ2-7; a possible D gene is TRBD2 (5 bases). The CDR3 spans 14 residues. From germline, CDR1 is MNHNS and CDR2 SASEGT. Trimming left V 3 bases short and J 1 base short, with 10 bases between. CDR3 coding DNA: TGTGCCAGCAGTGATGAACCGGGATCCTACGAGCAGTACTTC. Encoded protein: CASSDEPGSYEQYF.

V gene TRBV7-9 combines with J gene TRBJ2-6, with 8 bases fitting TRBD1. The length of the CDR3 is 18 residues. V shed 4 bases, J shed 1 base, and the junction held 9 bases outside the gene matches. Germline V gene lookup returns CDR1 SEHNR and CDR2 FQNEAQ (reference sequence). The CDR3 region has the DNA TGTGCCAGCAGCTCCCCGGGACAGGAATCTTCTGGGGCCAACGTCCTGACTTTC. Protein sequence: CASSSPGQESSGANVLTF.

This clone was seen a few times. The CDR3, as DNA: TGTGCCAGCAGTTTTAGACAGGGAGCCTATGGCTACACCTTC. This encodes CASSFRQGAYGYTF. V is TRBV6-5 and J is TRBJ1-2; 7 bases fit TRBD1. The CDR3 runs to 14 residues. The junction had 6 bases not matched to a gene; V was cut back by 4 bases and J by 4 bases. Per germline, CDR1 MNHEY and CDR2 SVGAGI.

V is TRBV5-1 and J is TRBJ1-1; no firm D call. The V and J ends lost 2 bases and 1 base respectively, with 6 bases between them. This CDR3 spans 13 amino acids. Germline V gene lookup returns CDR1 SGHRS and CDR2 YFSETQ. The CDR3 reads CASSFGGNTEAFF. The CDR3 nucleotides are TGCGCCAGCAGCTTCGGCGGGAACACTGAAGCTTTCTTT. The complete variable domain, with remaining parts taken from reference TRBV5-1 and TRBJ1-1, reads KAGVTQTPRYLIKTRGQQVTLSCSPISGHRSVSWYQQTPGQGLQFLFEYFSETQRNKGNFPGRFSGRQFSNSRSEMNVSTLELGDSALYLCASSFGGNTEAFFGQGTRLTVV.

This chain links TRBV11-3 with TRBJ2-5, with 9 positions matching TRBD1. J gave up 3 bases and V 2 bases, and 13 bases lay outside the gene matches. CDR3 length: 18 residues. CDR1 and CDR2 (germline): SGHNT, YENEEA. The CDR3 region is CASSLSAGTGSGKETQYF. The CDR3, as DNA: TGTGCCAGCAGCTTATCTGCCGGGACAGGGAGTGGCAAAGAGACCCAGTACTTC.

The chain recombines TRBV27 with TRBJ1-1; 9 positions agree with TRBD1. Trimming removed 4 bases from V and 4 bases from J; junction bases left unmatched: 4. The CDR3 covers 14 residues. Germline V gene sequence: CDR1 MNHEY, CDR2 SMNVEV (reference sequence). CDR3 sequence (DNA): TGTGCCAGCAGTTCCCACAGGGGGCCCACTGAAGCTTTCTTT. As protein: CASSSHRGPTEAFF.

This clone was picked up one time. The rearrangement links TRBV11-3 to TRBJ2-2, with 7 bases aligning to TRBD1. CDR3 size: 15 residues. Per germline, CDR1 SGHNT and CDR2 YENEEA. V trimming: 4 bases; J trimming: 4 bases; junction bases outside the gene matches: 6. CDR3 coding DNA: TGTGCCAGCAGCTCTCGACAGGGACGCACCGGGGAGCTGTTTTTT. Translation: CASSSRQGRTGELFF.

There are a few counts of this clone. V gene TRBV27 combines with J gene TRBJ2-6; TRBD1 aligns across 8 bases. The CDR3 contains 17 residues. Germline CDR1 MNHEY, CDR2 SMNVEV (reference sequence). Losses at the gene ends were 7 bases for V and 0 bases for J; bases not matched to a gene: 8. DNA of the CDR3: TGTGCCAGCACCCAAGGACAGGGAAGCTCTGGGGCCAACGTCCTGACTTTC. It is translated as CASTQGQGSSGANVLTF. The complete variable domain, with remaining parts taken from reference TRBV27 and TRBJ2-6, reads EAQVTQNPRYLITVTGKKLTVTCSQNMNHEYMSWYRQDPGLGLRQIYYSMNVEVTDKGDVPEGYKVSRKEKRNFPLILESPSPNQTSLYFCASTQGQGSSGANVLTFGAGSRLTVL.

This clone was found a few times. The rearrangement links TRBV6-5 to TRBJ1-2; D not certain. CDR3 size: 14 residues. Between the trimmed V and J ends, which lost 4 bases and 9 bases, there was a span of 18 bases. CDR1 and CDR2 from the germline V gene are MNHEY and SVGAGI. The CDR3 sequence: CASSSVVTMRSYTF. The CDR3 nucleotides read TGTGCCAGCAGTTCCGTTGTGACAATGCGAAGCTACACCTTC.

The CDR3: CASSQGEISGNTIYF. In DNA form, the CDR3 reads TGTGCCAGCAGCCAAGGGGAGATCTCTGGAAACACCATATATTTT. The rearrangement joins TRBV3-1 (or the pseudogene TRBV3-2) to TRBJ1-3; D is uncertain. From germline, CDR1 is LGHDT and CDR2 YNNKEL (reference sequence). CDR3 length equals 15 residues. V dropped 1 base and J dropped 0 bases, with 7 bases sitting between them.

The chain carries TRBV6-6 and TRBJ2-7; 7 positions match TRBD1. The CDR3 has 15 residues. The trim removed 0 bases at V and 8 bases at J, leaving 10 bases unmatched. Germline V gene lookup returns CDR1 MNHNY and CDR2 SVGAGI (reference sequence). CDR3 amino acids: CASSYSTTGVTKQYF. The CDR3 bases are TGTGCCAGCAGTTACTCCACAACAGGGGTTACTAAGCAGTACTTC.

The rearrangement joins TRBV27 to TRBJ1-2; tentative D call: TRBD1 (6 bases). The CDR3 spans 13 residues. Germline assignment: CDR1 MNHEY and CDR2 SMNVEV (reference sequence). V shed 7 bases and J shed 13 bases, with 22 bases lying between them. For the CDR3, the DNA is TGTGCCAGCAATGGGGGTTTAGGGGGGGCCGTCACCTTC. Amino acids: CASNGGLGGAVTF.